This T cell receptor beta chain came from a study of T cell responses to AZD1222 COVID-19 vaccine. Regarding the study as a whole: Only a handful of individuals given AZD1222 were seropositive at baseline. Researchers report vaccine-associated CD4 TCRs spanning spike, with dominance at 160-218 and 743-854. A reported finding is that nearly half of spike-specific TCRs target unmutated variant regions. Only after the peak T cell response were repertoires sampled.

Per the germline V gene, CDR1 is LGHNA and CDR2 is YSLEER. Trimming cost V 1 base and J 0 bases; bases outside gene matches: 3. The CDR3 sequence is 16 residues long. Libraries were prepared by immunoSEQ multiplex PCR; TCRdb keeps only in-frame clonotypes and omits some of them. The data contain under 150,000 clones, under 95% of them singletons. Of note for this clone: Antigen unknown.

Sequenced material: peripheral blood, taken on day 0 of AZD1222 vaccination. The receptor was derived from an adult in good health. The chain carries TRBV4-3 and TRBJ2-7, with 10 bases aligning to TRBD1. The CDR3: CASSQGWTGGSYEQYF. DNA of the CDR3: TGCGCCAGCAGCCAAGGGTGGACAGGGGGCTCCTACGAGCAGTACTTC.